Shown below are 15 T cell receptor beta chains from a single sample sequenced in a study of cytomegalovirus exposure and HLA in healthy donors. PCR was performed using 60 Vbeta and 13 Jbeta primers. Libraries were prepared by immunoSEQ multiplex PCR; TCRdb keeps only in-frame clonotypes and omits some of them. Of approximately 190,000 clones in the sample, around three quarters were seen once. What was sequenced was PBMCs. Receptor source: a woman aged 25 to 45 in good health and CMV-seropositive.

The CDR3 nucleotides read TGTGCCAGTAGTATAACGTTCGGGGGGAGACCGCCCCAGCATTTT. This codes for CASSITFGGRPPQHF. V is TRBV19 and J is TRBJ1-5; maybe TRBD1 (5 bases). Per germline, CDR1 LNHDA and CDR2 SQIVND (reference sequence). The CDR3 is made up of 15 amino acids. Trimming cost V 2 bases and J 9 bases, with 17 bases left between them. The variable domain in full, with the rest retrieved from reference TRBV19 and TRBJ1-5, is DGGITQSPKYLFRKEGQNVTLSCEQNLNHDAMYWYRQDPGQGLRLIYYSQIVNDFQKGDIAEGYSVSREKKESFPLTVTSAQKNPTAFYLCASSITFGGRPPQHFGDGTRLSIL.

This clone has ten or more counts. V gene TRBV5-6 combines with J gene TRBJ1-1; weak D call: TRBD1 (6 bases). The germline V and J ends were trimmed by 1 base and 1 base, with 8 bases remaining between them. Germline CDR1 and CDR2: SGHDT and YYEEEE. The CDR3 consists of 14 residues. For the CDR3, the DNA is TGTGCCAGCAGCTTGAGGGGGAGGAACACTGAAGCTTTCTTT. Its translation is CASSLRGRNTEAFF.

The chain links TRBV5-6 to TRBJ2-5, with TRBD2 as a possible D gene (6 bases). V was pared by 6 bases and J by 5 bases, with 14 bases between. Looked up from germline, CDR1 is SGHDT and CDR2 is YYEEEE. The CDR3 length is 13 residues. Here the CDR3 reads CASNSRGRETQYF. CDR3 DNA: TGTGCCAGCAACTCCAGAGGGAGGGAGACCCAGTACTTC.

The CDR3 sequence is CASSSRTGFFSGANVLTF. CDR3 nucleotides: TGTGCCAGTAGTTCCCGGACAGGGTTCTTCTCTGGGGCCAACGTCCTGACTTTC. The chain recombines TRBV19 with TRBJ2-6, with 8 bases fitting TRBD1. V shed 5 bases and J 0 bases; nucleotides not matched to a gene: 9. Looked up from germline, CDR1 is LNHDA and CDR2 is SQIVND (reference sequence). The CDR3 runs 18 residues.

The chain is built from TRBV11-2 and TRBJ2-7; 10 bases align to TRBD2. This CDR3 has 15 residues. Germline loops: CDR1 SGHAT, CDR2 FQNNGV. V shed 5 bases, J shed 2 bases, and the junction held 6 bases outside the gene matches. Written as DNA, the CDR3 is TGTGCCAGCAGCAGTCATAGCGGGGGGACCTACGAGCAGTACTTC. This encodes CASSSHSGGTYEQYF.

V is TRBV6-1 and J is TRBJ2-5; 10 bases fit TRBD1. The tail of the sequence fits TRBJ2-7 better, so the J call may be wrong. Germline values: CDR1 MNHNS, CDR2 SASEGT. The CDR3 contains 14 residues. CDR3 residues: CASSPDRGRYEQYF. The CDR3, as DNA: TGTGCCAGCAGCCCCGACAGGGGGCGGTACGAGCAGTACTTC.

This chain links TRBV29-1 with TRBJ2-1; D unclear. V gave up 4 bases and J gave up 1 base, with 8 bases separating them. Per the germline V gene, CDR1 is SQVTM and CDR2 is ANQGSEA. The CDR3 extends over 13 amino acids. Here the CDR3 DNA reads TGCAGCGTTGCAACAGAGTCCTACAATGAGCAGTTCTTC. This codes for CSVATESYNEQFF.

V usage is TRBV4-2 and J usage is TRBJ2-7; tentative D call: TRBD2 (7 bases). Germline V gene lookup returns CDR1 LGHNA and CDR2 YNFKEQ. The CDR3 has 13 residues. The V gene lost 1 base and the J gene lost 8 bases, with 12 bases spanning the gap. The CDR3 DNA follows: TGTGCCAGCAGCCAAGCGGGGGGCTTGAAGCAGTACTTC. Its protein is CASSQAGGLKQYF.

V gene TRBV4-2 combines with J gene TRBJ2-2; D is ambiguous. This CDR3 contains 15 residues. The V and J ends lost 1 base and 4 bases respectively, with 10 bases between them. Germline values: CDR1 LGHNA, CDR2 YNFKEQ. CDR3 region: CASSQGDGVTGELFF. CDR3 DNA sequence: TGTGCCAGCAGCCAAGGAGACGGAGTCACCGGGGAGCTGTTTTTT.

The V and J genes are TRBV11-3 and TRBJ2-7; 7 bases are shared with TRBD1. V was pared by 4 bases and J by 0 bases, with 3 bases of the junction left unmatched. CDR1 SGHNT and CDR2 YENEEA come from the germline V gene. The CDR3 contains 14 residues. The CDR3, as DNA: TGTGCCAGCAGCTCAGGGGACAGCTCCTACGAGCAGTACTTC. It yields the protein CASSSGDSSYEQYF.

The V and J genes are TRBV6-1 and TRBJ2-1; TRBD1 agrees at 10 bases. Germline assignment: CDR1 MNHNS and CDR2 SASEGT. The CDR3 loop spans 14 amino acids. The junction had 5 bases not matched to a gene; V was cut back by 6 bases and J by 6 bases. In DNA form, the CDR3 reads TGTGCCAGCAGATGGGACAGGGGTCCCAATGAGCAGTTCTTC. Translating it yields CASRWDRGPNEQFF.

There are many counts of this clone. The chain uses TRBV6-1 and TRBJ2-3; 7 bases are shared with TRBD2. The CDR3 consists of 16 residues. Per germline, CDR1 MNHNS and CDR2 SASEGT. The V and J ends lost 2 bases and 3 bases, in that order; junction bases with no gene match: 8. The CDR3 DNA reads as TGTGCCAGCAGTGAATGGATTGGGGGGGAGACAGATACGCAGTATTTT. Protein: CASSEWIGGETDTQYF.

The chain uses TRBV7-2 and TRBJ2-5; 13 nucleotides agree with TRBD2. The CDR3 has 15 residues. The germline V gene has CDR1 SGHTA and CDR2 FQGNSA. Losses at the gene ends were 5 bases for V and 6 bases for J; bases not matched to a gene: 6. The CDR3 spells CASSPTSGRLQTQYF. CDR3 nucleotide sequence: TGTGCCAGCAGCCCGACTAGCGGGAGGTTGCAGACCCAGTACTTC.

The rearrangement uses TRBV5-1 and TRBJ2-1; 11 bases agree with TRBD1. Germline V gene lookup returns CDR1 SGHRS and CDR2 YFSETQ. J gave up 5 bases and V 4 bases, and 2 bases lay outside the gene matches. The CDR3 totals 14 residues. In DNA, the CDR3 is TGCGCCAGCAGCCCGGGACAGGGGGACAATGAGCAGTTCTTC. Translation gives CASSPGQGDNEQFF. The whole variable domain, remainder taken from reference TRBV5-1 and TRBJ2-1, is KAGVTQTPRYLIKTRGQQVTLSCSPISGHRSVSWYQQTPGQGLQFLFEYFSETQRNKGNFPGRFSGRQFSNSRSEMNVSTLELGDSALYLCASSPGQGDNEQFFGPGTRLTVL.

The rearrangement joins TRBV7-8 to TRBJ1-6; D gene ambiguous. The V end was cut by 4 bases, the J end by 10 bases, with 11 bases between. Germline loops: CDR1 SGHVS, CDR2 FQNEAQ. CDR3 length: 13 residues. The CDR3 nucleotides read TGTGCCAGCAGCTCCTCTTATATATCACCCCTCCACTTT. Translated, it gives CASSSSYISPLHF.